The clone carrying this T cell receptor (beta chain) was observed a handful of times. The data were obtained in a study of blood T cells in healthy people across ages. With a J-beta primer mix and a sample-barcoded 5' primer, a second PCR ran about 7 to 12 cycles. MiXCR was run by TCRdb on the 5' RACE reads, yielding one entry per CDR3 protein. The sample has over a million distinct CDR3 sequences, 40% to 50% seen once; the top ten hold under 8%. The CDR3 contains 15 residues. The germline CDR1 and CDR2 sequences are MNHNS and SASEGT. The ends lost 3 bases at V and 1 base at J; junction bases unmatched: 3.

The material sequenced was blood. The rearrangement uses TRBV6-1 and TRBJ1-5; 7 bases agree with TRBD1. The sequence derives from a woman aged 18 to 35 in good health. CDR3 sequence (DNA): TGTGCCAGCAGTGACCTCAGGGGGAGCAATCAGCCCCAGCATTTT. Translated, it gives CASSDLRGSNQPQHF.